These T cell receptor beta chains were read from a single sample in a study of T-cell reconstitution after alpha-beta-depleted transplantation in children. TCRdb processed the PCR reads anew with MiXCR; each CDR3 protein has one entry. The data contain a few hundred thousand distinct CDR3 sequences, around 7.1% of them seen just once; the ten biggest clones take up approximately 8.6%. This specimen consisted of peripheral blood, obtained 360 days after TCRalphabeta/CD19-depleted stem cell transplant. The receptors originated from a female patient aged 2 to 10 who had a stem cell transplant for Fanconi anemia, so the T cells may come from the graft donor. Both conserved end residues are part of each CDR3. A D gene is named only where the DNA matches it firmly. Clone size, where shown, is once, few, many, or a class for clones that have expanded.

TGTGCCAGCAGCAAAGGAAGGGGGGCCTTAGGTTATGGCTACACCTTC CASSKGRGALGYGYTF NA TRBJ1-2 few TRBV21-1
TGTGCCAGCAGCTTAACGACAGGTGCCTATGGCTACACCTTC CASSLTTGAYGYTF NA TRBJ1-2 many TRBV7-9
TGTGCCAGCAGCCCGCGACCGCTTAACTATGGCTACACCTTC CASSPRPLNYGYTF NA TRBJ1-2 many TRBV9
TGTGCCAGCAGTGAGCAAAGCCGGGGGAATGAGCAGTTCTTC CASSEQSRGNEQFF NA TRBJ2-1 many TRBV2
TGTGCCAGCAGCCTAGCTGGCGGTCTGGTCGACGAGCAGTACTTC CASSLAGGLVDEQYF NA TRBJ2-7 NA TRBV7-9
TGTGCCAGCAGCTTTTCCCGGACAGGGAGTATCTATGGCTACACCTTC CASSFSRTGSIYGYTF TRBD1 TRBJ1-2 few TRBV27
TGCAGTGCTAGCCTTTATGGCTACACCTTC CSASLYGYTF NA TRBJ1-2 many TRBV20-1
TGTGCCAGCAGCGGAGCACGGGGAGTTCAGCCCCAGCATTTT CASSGARGVQPQHF NA TRBJ1-5 few TRBV2
TGTGCCAGCATGAGGCAGGGCCCTTACACTGAAGCTTTCTTT CASMRQGPYTEAFF NA TRBJ1-1 many TRBV12-3/TRBV12-4
TGTGCCTGGAGGCCTATTGGTGATAACACTGAAGCTTTCTTT CAWRPIGDNTEAFF NA TRBJ1-1 few TRBV30
TGCAGTGCTAGAGAAAATTCTGGGAGCGGGAGGACAGATACGCAGTATTTT CSARENSGSGRTDTQYF TRBD2 TRBJ2-3 many TRBV20-1
TGTGCCAGCAGTTTTACAGGGGGTTTTCAGCCCCAGCATTTT CASSFTGGFQPQHF TRBD1 TRBJ1-5 few TRBV28
TGTGCCAGCAGTTTTTTTAGTAGCACAGATACGCAGTATTTT CASSFFSSTDTQYF NA TRBJ2-3 many TRBV12-3/TRBV12-4
TGTGCCAGCAGTCATATGACAGGGGCCTACACCTTC CASSHMTGAYTF TRBD1 TRBJ1-2 few TRBV25-1
TGTGCCACCAGCATGGGATACAATCAGCCCCAGCATTTT CATSMGYNQPQHF NA TRBJ1-5 many TRBV15
TGCAGCGCGGCAGGCCCCTACGAGCAGTACTTC CSAAGPYEQYF NA TRBJ2-7 many TRBV29-1
TGTGCCAGCAGCTTGGGGACAAATAAATGGAAAGATACGCAGTATTTT CASSLGTNKWKDTQYF NA TRBJ2-3 NA TRBV7-9
TGTGCCTGGAGTGTGAGGACCAATCAGCCCCAGCATTTT CAWSVRTNQPQHF NA TRBJ1-5 few TRBV30
TGTGCCAGCAGCCTCCTAGCGGGAGGAACCTACGAGCAGTACTTC CASSLLAGGTYEQYF TRBD2 TRBJ2-7 many TRBV7-9
TGTGCCAGCAGCTTTTTAGCGAACACTGAAGCTTTCTTT CASSFLANTEAFF NA TRBJ1-1 many TRBV7-9
TGCGCCAGCAGCTCGGGGTTAAAGACGGCTAACACTGAAGCTTTCTTT CASSSGLKTANTEAFF NA TRBJ1-1 many TRBV5-1
TGTGCCAGTAACACTGAAGCTTTCTTT CASNTEAFF NA TRBJ1-1 few TRBV7-9
TGCAGTGCTAGTGGGACAAGGAATCAGCCCCAGCATTTT CSASGTRNQPQHF NA TRBJ1-5 NA TRBV20-1
TGCAGCGTTGATGTCACGTTCAGCGTCGCTTCCCCGCAGTATTTT CSVDVTFSVASPQYF NA TRBJ2-3 many TRBV29-1
TGCAGTGCTAGAGATTCCAGGGCCTTAAATGAAAAACTGTTTTTT CSARDSRALNEKLFF NA TRBJ1-4 many TRBV20-1
TGCAGTGCTAGGAGGACAGGATGGGAAAAACTGTTTTTT CSARRTGWEKLFF TRBD1 TRBJ1-4 few TRBV20-1
TGTGCCAGCTCACCACCTTACCCCCAAAGCTCCTACAATGAGCAGTTCTTC CASSPPYPQSSYNEQFF NA TRBJ2-1 few TRBV18
TGCGCCAGCAGCTTGGAGGGACTAGGGTCGTGGGAGCAGTACTTC CASSLEGLGSWEQYF TRBD2 TRBJ2-7 many TRBV5-1
TGTGCCAGTAGTATGGGGGGCAACGGCTACGAGCAGTACTTC CASSMGGNGYEQYF NA TRBJ2-7 few TRBV19
TGTGCCAGCAGTTTAAGGGTGACAAGCCAAGAGACCCAGTACTTC CASSLRVTSQETQYF NA TRBJ2-5 many TRBV27
TGCAGTGCTAGTCTCACAGGGCCCTTTAGGGAAGCTTTCTTT CSASLTGPFREAFF NA TRBJ1-1 NA TRBV20-1
TGTGCCAGCAGCTTGTTAGGGCATTCCAACTATGGCTACACCTTC CASSLLGHSNYGYTF NA TRBJ1-2 few TRBV5-5
TGCAGTGCTAGAAGGCAACTAGTGGCGGATACGCAGTATTTT CSARRQLVADTQYF NA TRBJ2-3 many TRBV20-1
TGCGCCAGCAGCCCTCCGGGACTAGAGGAGTTCTTC CASSPPGLEEFF TRBD2 TRBJ2-1 many TRBV5-1
TGTGCCAGCAGCTCCCCCCTCGGCAGGGTTGAAAACACTGAAGCTTTCTTT CASSSPLGRVENTEAFF NA TRBJ1-1 NA TRBV7-2
TGTGCCAGCAGCGGGACAGTCAATGGGGGTGGCTACACCTTC CASSGTVNGGGYTF TRBD1 TRBJ1-2 NA TRBV7-9
TGTGCCAGCAGCTTAGGGCCCCGGCAGGGCTACACCTTC CASSLGPRQGYTF NA TRBJ1-2 many TRBV7-9
TGCGCCAGCAGCTTGGCCGCTAGCGGGGCCTCCTACGAGCAGTACTTC CASSLAASGASYEQYF TRBD2 TRBJ2-7 many TRBV5-1
TGTGCCAGCAGCTTGGCCAGACAGGGGGCAAACACTGAAGCTTTCTTT CASSLARQGANTEAFF TRBD1 TRBJ1-1 NA TRBV7-6
TGTGCCAGCAGCCAAGATGACAGGATCAATCAGCCCCAGCATTTT CASSQDDRINQPQHF NA TRBJ1-5 few TRBV3-1
TGTGCCAGCAGCCAAGCCAGGGGGGGTGAAGCTTTCTTT CASSQARGGEAFF TRBD1 TRBJ1-1 many TRBV3-1
TGCAGCGTACAGGGGGTAAGGATTCAAGAGACCCAGTACTTC CSVQGVRIQETQYF TRBD1 TRBJ2-5 many TRBV29-1
TGTGCCAGCAGTTTGTATAGGGGGCCGGAGGCACCCCTCCACTTT CASSLYRGPEAPLHF TRBD1 TRBJ1-6 many TRBV12-3/TRBV12-4
TGCAGCGTTGAAGAGGTGAACAGGCATGAAGCTTTCTTT CSVEEVNRHEAFF NA TRBJ1-1 many TRBV29-1
TGTGCCAGTGAACAGGGTTTGCTCTCCTCTGGGGCCAACGTCCTGACTTTC CASEQGLLSSGANVLTF NA TRBJ2-6 few TRBV6-5
TGTGCCAGCAGAGTCAGAAACACCGGGGAGCTGTTTTTT CASRVRNTGELFF NA TRBJ2-2 many TRBV12-3/TRBV12-4
TGTGCCAGCAGTGCTGGCAGGGGGATGCCCTACGAGCAGTACTTC CASSAGRGMPYEQYF TRBD1 TRBJ2-7 few TRBV2
TGCGCCAGCAGCCAAGAAAACAGGGGTGGTCTCTACGAGCAGTACTTC CASSQENRGGLYEQYF TRBD1 TRBJ2-7 many TRBV4-3
TGTGCCACCAGCAGAGAACCGGGACTCGCCTACAATGAGCAGTTCTTC CATSREPGLAYNEQFF NA TRBJ2-1 many TRBV15
TGTGCCAGCAGCTTGGCCGGTAGCGGTTACTCCTACGAGCAGTACTTC CASSLAGSGYSYEQYF NA TRBJ2-7 many TRBV5-6
TGCGCCAGCAGATCTTGGGACAGGATGAACACTGAAGCTTTCTTT CASRSWDRMNTEAFF TRBD1 TRBJ1-1 many TRBV5-1